This is a list of T cell receptor beta chains from one sample in a study of shared clonotypes between healthy human individuals. Assay used: immunoSEQ multiplex PCR; TCRdb lists only in-frame clones, some missing. The sample consists of a few hundred thousand clones, approximately 79% of them appearing once. Sequencing input: PBMCs. These receptors were obtained from a middle-aged woman in good health. Some clones in this sample may be carry-over from other donors' samples. Each CDR3 is given with its conserved first and last residue. The D gene is left open where the match is weak. Some rows mark clone size as missing; the rest say once, few, many or name a class of expanded clone.

v_call	clone_size	j_call	d_call	cdr3_aa	cdr3_nt
TRBV5-1	.	TRBJ2-1	TRBD2	CASSLAGTYNEQFF	TGCGCCAGCTCACTAGCGGGGACTTACAATGAGCAGTTCTTC
TRBV4-1	once	TRBJ2-7	TRBD2	CASSQGALAGGSYEQYF	TGCGCCAGCAGCCAAGGGGCACTAGCGGGAGGATCCTACGAGCAGTACTTC
TRBV7-9	few	TRBJ1-5	.	CASSPIPGQPQHF	TGTGCCAGCAGTCCGATACCCGGACAGCCCCAGCATTTT
TRBV2	.	TRBJ2-2	TRBD1	CASTDLRDSLIRGELFF	TGTGCCAGCACAGACCTCCGGGACAGCTTGATACGGGGGGAGCTGTTTTTT
TRBV9	.	TRBJ1-1	.	CASSRSLGGSTEAFF	TGTGCCAGCAGCCGATCATTGGGGGGGAGCACTGAAGCTTTCTTT
TRBV15	.	TRBJ1-1	.	CATSRDLPPSHRGITEAFF	TGTGCCACCAGCAGAGATTTACCCCCATCTCACCGGGGGATCACTGAAGCTTTCTTT
TRBV13	.	TRBJ1-4	.	CASSRGRVATNEKLFF	TGTGCCAGCAGCCGAGGCAGGGTTGCAACTAATGAAAAACTGTTTTTT
TRBV30	once	TRBJ2-1	TRBD2	CAWSVGPASGYNEQFF	TGTGCCTGGAGTGTAGGGCCGGCTAGCGGATACAATGAGCAGTTCTTC
TRBV4-3	.	TRBJ2-3	.	CASSQDPLRGVQRF	TGCGCCAGCAGCCAAGATCCGCTTAGGGGGGTCCAGAGGTTT
TRBV6-4	few	TRBJ2-3	TRBD2	CASSLAGGADTQYF	TGTGCCAGCAGCTTAGCGGGAGGGGCAGATACGCAGTATTTT
TRBV9	few	TRBJ2-3	.	CASSGGVWSTDTQYF	TGTGCCAGCAGCGGAGGGGTATGGAGCACAGATACGCAGTATTTT
TRBV5-4	.	TRBJ2-3	TRBD2	CASSPGLAGDGKYF	TGTGCCAGCAGCCCCGGGCTAGCGGGAGACGGGAAGTATTTT
TRBV5-1	once	TRBJ2-7	TRBD2	CASSRTSGSYEQYF	TGCGCCAGCAGCCGGACTAGCGGGAGCTACGAGCAGTACTTC
TRBV4-2	.	TRBJ2-5	.	CASSQPSVSAETQYF	TGTGCCAGCAGCCAACCCTCGGTGAGCGCCGAGACCCAGTACTTC
TRBV5-1	.	TRBJ2-5	.	CASSLAPGIGEETQYF	TGCGCCAGCAGCTTGGCCCCAGGGATCGGGGAAGAGACCCAGTACTTC
TRBV28	few	TRBJ2-7	TRBD2	CASSPPGRAYEQYF	TGTGCCAGCAGTCCGCCCGGGAGGGCCTACGAGCAGTACTTC
TRBV28	.	TRBJ2-1	.	CASSSGRGRRNEQFF	TGTGCCAGCAGTTCGGGCCGGGGGCGCCGCAATGAGCAGTTCTTC
TRBV9	.	TRBJ2-1	.	CASSVAPYNEQFF	TGTGCCAGCAGCGTAGCTCCCTACAATGAGCAGTTCTTC
TRBV7-6	.	TRBJ2-2	.	CASSLAVDGLAGELFF	TGTGCCAGCAGCTTAGCGGTTGACGGCCTCGCCGGGGAGCTGTTTTTT
TRBV18	.	TRBJ2-2	TRBD2	CASSLGTSGQRSGELFF	TGTGCCAGCTCACTAGGGACTAGCGGCCAACGGTCCGGGGAGCTGTTTTTT
TRBV5-4	.	TRBJ2-3	TRBD1	CASSLDPGQGYGTQYF	TGTGCCAGCAGCTTGGATCCGGGACAGGGGTATGGGACGCAGTATTTT
TRBV6-1	.	TRBJ2-1	TRBD1	CASSEDRGFVNEQFF	TGTGCCAGCAGTGAAGACAGGGGGTTCGTCAATGAGCAGTTCTTC
TRBV11-2	few	TRBJ1-5	.	CASSLGSSSNQPQHF	TGTGCCAGCAGCTTAGGCAGCTCTAGCAATCAGCCCCAGCATTTT
TRBV9	.	TRBJ2-1	.	CASSVADPTYNEQFF	TGTGCCAGCAGCGTAGCCGACCCTACCTACAATGAGCAGTTCTTC
TRBV19	.	TRBJ2-7	TRBD2	CASSIVAGVTYEQYF	TGTGCCAGTAGTATTGTAGCGGGTGTGACCTACGAGCAGTACTTC
TRBV28	.	TRBJ2-3	.	CASSPSRSNTQYF	TGTGCCAGCAGTCCAAGCCGTTCCAATACGCAGTATTTT
TRBV6-6	.	TRBJ1-1	.	CASRPQPGTEAFF	TGTGCCAGCAGACCACAGCCTGGCACTGAAGCTTTCTTT
TRBV13	few	TRBJ1-3	.	CASSLGPGGSGNTIYF	TGTGCCAGCAGCTTAGGCCCTGGGGGGAGCGGAAACACCATATATTTT
TRBV7-2	.	TRBJ1-2	.	CASSLARGGAYGYTF	TGTGCCAGCAGCTTAGCGCGGGGGGGAGCCTATGGCTACACCTTC
TRBV28	.	TRBJ1-6	.	CASSSKGGPLHF	TGTGCCAGCAGCTCAAAGGGGGGACCCCTCCACTTT
TRBV7-9	.	TRBJ2-1	TRBD2	CASSPGLAFYNEQFF	TGTGCCAGCAGCCCGGGACTAGCGTTCTACAATGAGCAGTTCTTC
TRBV28	.	TRBJ1-4	TRBD1	CASSKSRGPNEKLFF	TGTGCCAGCAGTAAATCAAGGGGGCCTAATGAAAAACTGTTTTTT
TRBV6-6	.	TRBJ1-2	TRBD1	CASSFRNRGYGYTF	TGTGCCAGCAGTTTCCGCAACAGGGGGTATGGCTACACCTTC
TRBV7-2	.	TRBJ2-2	.	CASSYRTGTGELFF	TGTGCCAGCAGCTACCGGACGGGGACCGGGGAGCTGTTTTTT
TRBV14	.	TRBJ2-4	.	CASSHDGKNIQYF	TGTGCCAGCAGCCATGACGGAAAAAACATTCAGTACTTC
TRBV7-8	few	TRBJ2-7	TRBD1	CASSEDRGDYEQYF	TGTGCCAGCAGCGAGGACAGGGGCGATTACGAGCAGTACTTC
TRBV28	once	TRBJ1-5	TRBD1	CASSQAGGADQPQHF	TGTGCCAGCAGTCAAGCAGGGGGGGCCGATCAGCCCCAGCATTTT
TRBV19	.	TRBJ1-5	.	CASSTFERQPQHF	TGTGCCAGTAGTACGTTCGAGCGTCAGCCCCAGCATTTT
TRBV5-1	few	TRBJ2-7	.	CASSLLSEGQTSHEQYF	TGCGCCAGCAGCTTACTTTCGGAGGGGCAAACTTCCCACGAGCAGTACTTC
TRBV18	.	TRBJ2-2	.	CASSPPGGIGELFF	TGTGCCAGCTCACCACCAGGGGGAATCGGGGAGCTGTTTTTT
TRBV25-1	once	TRBJ1-1	.	CASSEPGRAEAFF	TGTGCCAGCAGTGAGCCCGGCAGGGCTGAAGCTTTCTTT
TRBV6-5	.	TRBJ2-2	.	CASSYTDSGELFF	TGTGCCAGCAGTTACACCGACTCCGGGGAGCTGTTTTTT
TRBV4-1	many	TRBJ1-5	.	CASSQEAVGEGEDQPQHF	TGCGCCAGCAGCCAAGAAGCGGTCGGGGAAGGTGAGGATCAGCCCCAGCATTTT